This TCR beta chain was documented in a study of cytomegalovirus exposure and HLA in healthy donors. Study in general: Membership in the Caucasian-associated ancestry cluster was found for around 81% of approximately 400 genotyped donors. Study results and limitations: With later analysis, a missense DCLRE1C variant became linked to TCR beta V- and J-gene trimming. Solely CMV serostatus was available to characterize immune exposure. Productive rates of about 87% or about 30% were seen for most TCR beta V segments in an earlier analysis.

In regard to this clone: Antigen: not known.

PCR used 60 Vbeta primers and 13 Jbeta primers. Clones were sequenced by immunoSEQ multiplex PCR, and TCRdb holds only the in-frame ones, with some missing. The sample holds under 90,000 clones, approximately 90% seen once. The sequencing sample was made of PBMCs. This TCR came from a man aged 18 to 30 in good health and CMV-seronegative.

Here the CDR3 DNA reads TGTGCCAGCAGTACCCCCGGGACAGGGTTGTTCTATGGCTACACCTTC. It encodes CASSTPGTGLFYGYTF. The chain links TRBV28 to TRBJ1-2, with TRBD1 matching 9 bases. The CDR3 spans 16 residues. J lost 4 bases, V lost 5 bases, and 11 bases had no gene match. Per the germline V gene, CDR1 is MDHEN and CDR2 is SYDVKM.